These 17 T cell receptor beta chains came from one sample sequenced in a study of CXCR3-negative and CXCR3-positive naive CD8 T cells (dated by TCRdb to about 2019). Paper-wide results and their limitations: Compared with CXCR3-negative naive cells, CXCR3-positive naive cells had TRB CDR3s with higher hydrophobicity (lower Kidera factor 4), lower energy, and higher strength and volume indices.

These receptors have no known antigen. These reads were obtained on a NextSeq 550. The Human TCR Profiling Kit (MiLaboratory) was used to make UMI-labeled 5' RACE TRB cDNA libraries. Following TCRdb reprocessing, every CDR3 protein sequence forms one entry, and DNA is not provided. The sample table records about 84,000 distinct CDR3 sequences. About 0.62% of the sample is in the top ten clones. The specimen was naive CXCR3+ CD8+ T cells from blood. Per the publication, the cell subset or site label means: CD45RO-CCR7+CD27+CD95- naive CD8+ T cells expressing CXCR3 (TNR3+). These receptors were collected from a human donor in good health. Some clones in this sample may be carry-over from other donors' samples.

This chain connects TRBV25-1 to TRBJ1-2; as DNA is missing, the TRBD1 call by TCRdb cannot be tested. Germline loops: CDR1 MGHDK, CDR2 SYGVNS. This CDR3 contains 20 residues. The CDR3 sequence is CASSEYFGGPFDRDSYGYTF.

This rearrangement joins TRBV4-1 to TRBJ2-5; TCRdb lists TRBD2, though no DNA is available to test this call. CDR1 and CDR2 from the germline V gene are MGHRA and YSYEKL. CDR3 length equals 15 residues. The CDR3: CASSPPGLPQETQYF.

The CDR3 sequence is CASSPDSQNEKLFF. This chain links TRBV7-6 with TRBJ1-4; checking the TCRdb D call of TRBD1 is not possible without DNA. The CDR3 is 14 residues long. The germline CDR1 and CDR2 sequences are SGHVS and FNYEAQ.

This rearrangement joins TRBV27 to TRBJ1-1; the D call of TRBD1 rests on TCRdb alone, since no DNA is present to check it. Germline V gives CDR1 MNHEY, CDR2 SMNVEV (reference sequence). This CDR3 region has 14 residues. The CDR3 reads CASSFKDTNTEAFF.

The chain has TRBV6-2 or TRBV6-3 and TRBJ2-5; as DNA is missing, the TRBD2 call by TCRdb cannot be tested. The germline V gene encodes CDR1 MNHEY and CDR2 SVGEGT. The CDR3 covers 17 residues. The chain's CDR3 is CASSYRTSGGLQETQYF.

The chain employs TRBV20-1 and TRBJ2-7; TCRdb's D call of TRBD2 is untestable without DNA. Germline loops: CDR1 DFQATT, CDR2 SNEGSKA (reference sequence). The CDR3 consists of 15 residues. The CDR3 spells CSARWAGGFTYEQYF.

The gene calls are TRBV7-6 and TRBJ1-5. Looked up from germline, CDR1 is SGHVS and CDR2 is FNYEAQ. The CDR3 has 14 amino acids. The CDR3 sequence is CASSLGSGRQPQHF.

The V and J genes are TRBV20-1 and TRBJ2-5; the D call of TRBD1 rests on TCRdb alone, since no DNA is present to check it. CDR1 and CDR2 (germline): DFQATT, SNEGSKA (reference sequence). The CDR3 covers 14 residues. CDR3 in amino acids: CSASDRGLEETQYF.

This chain joins TRBV24-1 and TRBJ2-1; TCRdb's D call of TRBD1 is untestable without DNA. This CDR3 region has 15 residues. Per germline, CDR1 KGHDR and CDR2 SFDVKD. This CDR3 is CATSAGEPAYNEQFF.

The chain links TRBV12-3 or TRBV12-4 to TRBJ1-6; there is no DNA to check the TCRdb D call of TRBD1. The CDR3 is 16 residues long. The CDR3 here is CASSLILDSYNSPLHF.

This chain joins TRBV7-9 and TRBJ2-1. CDR1 is SEHNR and CDR2 is FQNEAQ in the germline V gene (reference sequence). The CDR3 loop spans 12 amino acids. CDR3 sequence reads: CASSLDLNEQFF. Based on the CDR3 plus reference TRBV7-9 and TRBJ2-1, the full variable domain is DTGVSQNPRHKITKRGQNVTFRCDPISEHNRLYWYRQTLGQGPEFLTYFQNEAQLEKSRLLSDRFSAERPKGSFSTLEIQRTEQGDSAMYLCASSLDLNEQFFGPGTRLTVL.

The chain employs TRBV29-1 and TRBJ2-7; no DNA is available, so the TRBD2 call from TCRdb remains unchecked. CDR1 and CDR2 (germline): SQVTM, ANQGSEA. This CDR3 comprises 14 residues. CDR3 amino acids: CSVEIVSGGYEQYF.

This chain links TRBV29-1 with TRBJ2-1; the D gene TCRdb calls, TRBD1, cannot be checked with no DNA. This CDR3 comprises 15 residues. Germline-derived CDR1 and CDR2 are SQVTM and ANQGSEA. CDR3 residues: CSADRGRGPHNEQFF.

The V gene is TRBV28, the J gene TRBJ1-5. There are 14 residues in the CDR3. Germline V gene data show CDR1 as MDHEN and CDR2 as SYDVKM. CDR3: CASSLNGFNQPQHF. The variable domain in full, completed from reference TRBV28 and TRBJ1-5, reads DVKVTQSSRYLVKRTGEKVFLECVQDMDHENMFWYRQDPGLGLRLIYFSYDVKMKEKGDIPEGYSVSREKKERFSLILESASTNQTSMYLCASSLNGFNQPQHFGDGTRLSIL.

The chain has TRBV9 and TRBJ1-5; the TCRdb D gene call, TRBD1, has no DNA to confirm it. This CDR3 spans 13 amino acids. CDR1 and CDR2 (germline): SGDLS, YYNGEE. CDR3 region: CASSAGVYQPQHF. The whole variable domain, remainder taken from reference TRBV9 and TRBJ1-5, is DSGVTQTPKHLITATGQRVTLRCSPRSGDLSVYWYQQSLDQGLQFLIQYYNGEERAKGNILERFSAQQFPDLHSELNLSSLELGDSALYFCASSAGVYQPQHFGDGTRLSIL.

This rearrangement joins TRBV18 to TRBJ2-4; TCRdb's assignment of TRBD1 cannot be checked, as there is no DNA. This CDR3 is 12 amino acids long. Germline V CDR1 and CDR2: KGHSH, LQKENI. The CDR3 region is CASSEGTGSEYF. The full variable domain, in which reference TRBV18 and TRBJ2-4 provide the parts outside the CDR3, is NAGVMQNPRHLVRRRGQEARLRCSPMKGHSHVYWYRQLPEEGLKFMVYLQKENIIDESGMPKERFSAEFPKEGPSILRIQQVVRGDSAAYFCASSEGTGSEYFGAGTRLSVL.

V is TRBV7-9 and J is TRBJ1-1. Germline CDR1 and CDR2: SEHNR and FQNEAQ (reference sequence). This CDR3 region has 13 residues. This CDR3 reads CASSPRGRSGAFF.